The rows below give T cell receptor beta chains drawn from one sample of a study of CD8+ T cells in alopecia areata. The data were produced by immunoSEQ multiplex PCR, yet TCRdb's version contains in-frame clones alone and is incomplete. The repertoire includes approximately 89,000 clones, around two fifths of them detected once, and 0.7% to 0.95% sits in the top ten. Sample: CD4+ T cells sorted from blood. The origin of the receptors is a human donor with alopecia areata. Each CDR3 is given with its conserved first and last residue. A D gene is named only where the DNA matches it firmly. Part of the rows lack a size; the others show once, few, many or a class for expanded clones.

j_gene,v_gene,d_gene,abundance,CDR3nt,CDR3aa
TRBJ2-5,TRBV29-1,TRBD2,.,TGCAGCGTTGACCTAGCGGGAGGGCCGCGGGAGACCCAGTACTTC,CSVDLAGGPRETQYF
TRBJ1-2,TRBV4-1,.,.,TGCGCCAGCAGCCAAGAATTAAGACGCTCCTCTATGGGCTACACCTTC,CASSQELRRSSMGYTF
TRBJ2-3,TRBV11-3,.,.,TGTGCCAGCAGCACCTCCCTAGCGGATACGCAGTATTTT,CASSTSLADTQYF
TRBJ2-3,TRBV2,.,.,TGTGCCAGCAGTGGGTGGCAGGATTATACAGATACGCAGTATTTT,CASSGWQDYTDTQYF
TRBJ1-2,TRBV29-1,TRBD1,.,TGCAGCGTGGCCGGGACAGGCGTCTATGGCTACACCTTC,CSVAGTGVYGYTF
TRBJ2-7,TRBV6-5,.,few,TGTGCCAGCAGTTACTCGGTCCCACGGGGAGATTACGAGCAGTACTTC,CASSYSVPRGDYEQYF
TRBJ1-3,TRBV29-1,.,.,TGCAGCGTTGTTCCGGCAGCGGGAAACACCATATATTTT,CSVVPAAGNTIYF
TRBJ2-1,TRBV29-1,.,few,TGCAGCGTTGAGGCCTTATCCTGGGGTGAGCAGTTCTTC,CSVEALSWGEQFF
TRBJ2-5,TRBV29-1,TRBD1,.,TGCAGCGTGGAAGACAGGGCTCGGGAGACCCAGTACTTC,CSVEDRARETQYF
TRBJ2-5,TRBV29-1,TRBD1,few,TGCAGCGTCCTTCCGGGACAGGGGGGAGAGACCCAGTACTTC,CSVLPGQGGETQYF
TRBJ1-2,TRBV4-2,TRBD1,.,TGTGCCAGCAGCCAAAGCGACAGGGAGGAATCAGGCTACACCTTC,CASSQSDREESGYTF
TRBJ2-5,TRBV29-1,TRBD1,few,TGCAGCGTTCTCCGAACAGGGGCTAAGACCCAGTACTTC,CSVLRTGAKTQYF
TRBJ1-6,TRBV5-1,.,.,TGCGCCAGCAGCTCCGCCGGGGCGAAGAATTCACCCCTCCACTTT,CASSSAGAKNSPLHF
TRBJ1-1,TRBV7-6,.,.,TGTGCCAGCAGCGGTGTCGGGGGGACTGAAGCTTTCTTT,CASSGVGGTEAFF
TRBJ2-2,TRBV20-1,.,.,TGCAGTGCTAGACCAGGGGGGGAGCTGTTTTTT,CSARPGGELFF